A selection of T cell receptor beta chains follows, all from one sample in a study of T cells in Graves' hyperthyroidism and ophthalmopathy. TCRdb reprocessed the multiplex PCR reads with MiXCR, giving one entry per CDR3 protein. This sample has around 200,000 distinct CDR3 sequences, with about a sixth found just once. Source material: blood. These receptors were collected from a man aged 35-49 years with Graves' hyperthyroidism. CDR3s include the opening cysteine and the closing phenylalanine or tryptophan.

j_call v_call cdr3_aa
TRBJ2-3 TRBV11-2 CASSFGLPDTQYF
TRBJ1-2 TRBV7-3 CASRDTRRAGGYTF
TRBJ2-1 TRBV6-1 CASRITGAEGNEQFF
TRBJ2-7 TRBV6-1 CASSLRTGSYEQYF
TRBJ2-6 TRBV5-5 CASSLVGGAEGANVLTF
TRBJ1-3 TRBV20-1 CSANQGAYGNTIYF
TRBJ1-1 TRBV19 CASSRRGFTEAFF
TRBJ2-1 TRBV3-1 CASSQDPEQFF
TRBJ2-3 TRBV20-1 CSAYLGGRGDTQYF
TRBJ2-7 TRBV27 CASSFSQPYEQYF
TRBJ2-7 TRBV4-1 CASSQDLVPPYEQYF
TRBJ2-3 TRBV11-3 CASSARAGGLTDTQYF
TRBJ1-2 TRBV5-6 CASSTGTYGYTF
TRBJ1-2 TRBV2 CASSEGRGYGYTF
TRBJ1-1 TRBV5-1 CASSLFPDRVDEAFF
TRBJ2-5 TRBV3-1 CASSHSTGGQETQYF